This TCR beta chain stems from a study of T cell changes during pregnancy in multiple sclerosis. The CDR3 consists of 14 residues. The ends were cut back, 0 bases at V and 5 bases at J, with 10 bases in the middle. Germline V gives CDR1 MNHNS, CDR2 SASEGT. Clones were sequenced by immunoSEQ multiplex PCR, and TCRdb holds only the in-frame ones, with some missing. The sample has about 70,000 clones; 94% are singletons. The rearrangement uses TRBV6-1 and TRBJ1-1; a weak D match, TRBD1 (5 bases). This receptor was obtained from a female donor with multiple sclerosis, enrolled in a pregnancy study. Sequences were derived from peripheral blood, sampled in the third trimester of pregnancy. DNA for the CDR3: TGTGCCAGCAGTGAAGCCCCGAGACAGACTGAAGCTTTCTTT. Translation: CASSEAPRQTEAFF.